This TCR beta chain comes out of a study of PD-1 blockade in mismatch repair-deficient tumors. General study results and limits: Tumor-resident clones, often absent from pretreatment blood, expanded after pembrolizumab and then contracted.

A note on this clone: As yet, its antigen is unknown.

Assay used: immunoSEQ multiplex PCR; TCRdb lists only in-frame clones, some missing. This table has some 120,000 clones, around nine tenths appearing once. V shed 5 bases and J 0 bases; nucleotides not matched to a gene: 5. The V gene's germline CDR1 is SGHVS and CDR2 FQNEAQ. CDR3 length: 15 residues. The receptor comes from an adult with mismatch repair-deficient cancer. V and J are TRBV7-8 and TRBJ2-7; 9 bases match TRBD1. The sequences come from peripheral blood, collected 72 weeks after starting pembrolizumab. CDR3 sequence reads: CASSLRTGASYEQYF. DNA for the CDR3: TGTGCCAGCAGCCTACGGACAGGGGCCTCCTACGAGCAGTACTTC.